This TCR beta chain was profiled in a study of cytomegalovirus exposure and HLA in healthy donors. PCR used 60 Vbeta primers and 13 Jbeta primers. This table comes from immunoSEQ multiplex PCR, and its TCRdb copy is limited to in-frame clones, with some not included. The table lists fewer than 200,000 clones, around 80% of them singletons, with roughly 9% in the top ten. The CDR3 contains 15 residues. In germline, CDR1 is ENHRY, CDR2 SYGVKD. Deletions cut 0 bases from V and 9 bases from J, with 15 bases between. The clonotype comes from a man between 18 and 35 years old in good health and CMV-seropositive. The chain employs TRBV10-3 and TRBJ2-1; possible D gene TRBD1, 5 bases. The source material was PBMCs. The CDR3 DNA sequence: TGTGCCATCAGTGAGTCGACTCCAGGGCATGGTGAGCAGTTCTTC. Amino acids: CAISESTPGHGEQFF.